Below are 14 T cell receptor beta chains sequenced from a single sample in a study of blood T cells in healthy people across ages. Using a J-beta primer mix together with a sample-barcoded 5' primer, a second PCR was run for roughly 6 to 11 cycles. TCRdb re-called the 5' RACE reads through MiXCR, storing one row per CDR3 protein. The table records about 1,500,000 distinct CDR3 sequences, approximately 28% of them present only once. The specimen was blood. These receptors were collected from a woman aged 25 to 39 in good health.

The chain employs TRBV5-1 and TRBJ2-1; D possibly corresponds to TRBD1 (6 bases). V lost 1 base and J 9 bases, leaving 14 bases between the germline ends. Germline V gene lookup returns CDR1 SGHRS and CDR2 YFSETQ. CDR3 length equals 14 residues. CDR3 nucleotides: TGCGCCAGCAGCTTGTCTGGCATAGGGGGTGAGCAGTTCTTC. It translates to CASSLSGIGGEQFF.

For the CDR3, the DNA is TGTGCCAGCAGCCAAGGGACAGGGGACGCTCAGCCCCAGCATTTT. Translated: CASSQGTGDAQPQHF. The rearrangement joins TRBV3-1 to TRBJ1-5, with TRBD1 matching over 9 bases. This CDR3 region has 15 residues. Trimming removed 1 base from V and 6 bases from J; junction bases left unmatched: 4. Per the germline V gene, CDR1 is LGHDT and CDR2 is YNNKEL (reference sequence).

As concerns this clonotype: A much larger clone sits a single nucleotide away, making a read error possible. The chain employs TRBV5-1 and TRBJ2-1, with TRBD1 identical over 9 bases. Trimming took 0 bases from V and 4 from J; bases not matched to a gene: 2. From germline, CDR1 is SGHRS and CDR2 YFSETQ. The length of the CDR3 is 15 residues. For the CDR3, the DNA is TGCGCCAGCAGCTTGGGGGACAGGGTTTACAATGAGCAGTTCTTC. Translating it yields CASSLGDRVYNEQFF.

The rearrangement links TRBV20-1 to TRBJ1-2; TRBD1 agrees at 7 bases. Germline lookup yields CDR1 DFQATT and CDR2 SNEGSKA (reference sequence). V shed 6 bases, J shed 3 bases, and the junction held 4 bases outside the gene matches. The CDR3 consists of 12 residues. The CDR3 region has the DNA TGCAGTGCAGAAGACAGGGACTATGGCTACACCTTC. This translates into CSAEDRDYGYTF.

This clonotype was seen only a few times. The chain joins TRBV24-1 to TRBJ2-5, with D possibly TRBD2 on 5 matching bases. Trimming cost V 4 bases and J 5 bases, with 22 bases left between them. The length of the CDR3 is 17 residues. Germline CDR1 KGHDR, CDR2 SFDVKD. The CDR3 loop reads CATSDPGRGMYGETQYF. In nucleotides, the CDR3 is TGTGCCACCAGTGACCCTGGTCGGGGAATGTATGGTGAGACCCAGTACTTC.

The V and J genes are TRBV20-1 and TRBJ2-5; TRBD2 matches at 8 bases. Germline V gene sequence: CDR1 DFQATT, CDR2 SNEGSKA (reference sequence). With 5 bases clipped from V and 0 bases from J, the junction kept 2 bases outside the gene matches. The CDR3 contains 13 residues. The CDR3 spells CSAAGGNQETQYF. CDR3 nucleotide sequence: TGCAGTGCTGCGGGGGGCAACCAAGAGACCCAGTACTTC.

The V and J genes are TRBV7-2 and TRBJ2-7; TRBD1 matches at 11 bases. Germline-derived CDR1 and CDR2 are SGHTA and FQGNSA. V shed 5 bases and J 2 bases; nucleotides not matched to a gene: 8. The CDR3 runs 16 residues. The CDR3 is CASSHRPGQGAYEQYF. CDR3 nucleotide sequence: TGTGCCAGCAGCCACAGGCCGGGACAGGGGGCCTACGAGCAGTACTTC.

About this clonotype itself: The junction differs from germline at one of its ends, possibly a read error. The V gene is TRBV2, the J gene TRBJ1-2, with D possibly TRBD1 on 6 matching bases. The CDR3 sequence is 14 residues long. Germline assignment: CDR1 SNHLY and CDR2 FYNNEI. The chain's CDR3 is CASSEDRNTGGYTF. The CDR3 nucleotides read TGTGCCAGCAGCGAAGACAGGAACACGGGAGGCTACACCTTC.

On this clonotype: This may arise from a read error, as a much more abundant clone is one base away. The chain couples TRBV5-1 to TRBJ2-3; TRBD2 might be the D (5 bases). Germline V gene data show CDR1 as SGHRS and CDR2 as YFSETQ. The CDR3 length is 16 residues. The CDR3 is CASSLGISGGTDAQYF. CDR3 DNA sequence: TGCGCCAGCAGCTTGGGCATCTCTGGAGGCACAGATGCGCAGTATTTT.

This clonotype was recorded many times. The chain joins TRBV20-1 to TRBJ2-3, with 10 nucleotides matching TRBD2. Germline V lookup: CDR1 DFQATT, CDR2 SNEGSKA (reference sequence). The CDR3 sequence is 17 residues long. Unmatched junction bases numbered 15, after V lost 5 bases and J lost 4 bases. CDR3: CSAPKRASGGGADTQYF. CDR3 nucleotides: TGCAGTGCTCCGAAGCGGGCTAGCGGGGGTGGCGCAGATACGCAGTATTTT.

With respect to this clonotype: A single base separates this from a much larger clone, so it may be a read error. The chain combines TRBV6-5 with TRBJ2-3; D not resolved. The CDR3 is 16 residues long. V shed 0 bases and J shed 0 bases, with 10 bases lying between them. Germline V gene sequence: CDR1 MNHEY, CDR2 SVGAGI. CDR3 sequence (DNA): TGTGCCAGCAGTTACTCGACCCGGCCGAGCACAGATACGCAGTATTTT. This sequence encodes CASSYSTRPSTDTQYF.

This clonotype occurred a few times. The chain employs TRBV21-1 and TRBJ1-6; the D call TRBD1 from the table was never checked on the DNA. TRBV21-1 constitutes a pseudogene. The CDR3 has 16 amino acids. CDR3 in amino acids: CASSGGGQGWNSPLHF. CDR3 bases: TGTGCCAGCAGTGGGGGGGGACAAGGTTGGAATTCACCCCTCCACTTT.

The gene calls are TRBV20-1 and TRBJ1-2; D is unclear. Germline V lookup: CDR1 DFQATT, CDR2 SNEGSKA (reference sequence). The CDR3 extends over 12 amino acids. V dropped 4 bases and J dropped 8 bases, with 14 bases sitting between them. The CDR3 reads CSATTLLSGYTF. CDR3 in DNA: TGCAGTGCTACCACCTTGCTTTCGGGCTACACCTTC.

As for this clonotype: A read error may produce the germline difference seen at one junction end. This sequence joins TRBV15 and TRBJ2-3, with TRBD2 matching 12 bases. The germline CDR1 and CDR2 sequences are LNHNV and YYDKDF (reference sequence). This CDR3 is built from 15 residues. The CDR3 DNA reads TGTGCCACCAGCAAACTAGCGGGGGGCGCGGATACGGAGTATTTT. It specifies CATSKLAGGADTEYF.